The sequence of this TCR beta chain was determined in a study of OX40 agonist ivuxolimab in advanced cancers. Whole-study findings and limits: Expanded clones were, on average, more numerous in CD8+ T cells than in CD4+.

Assay: immunoSEQ multiplex PCR; the TCRdb copy retains only in-frame clones and omits some. The sample carries about 83,000 clones, roughly nine tenths recorded once. Remarks on this clone: Its antigen is currently unknown.

Looked up from germline, CDR1 is SQVTM and CDR2 is ANQGSEA. The junction had 3 bases not matched to a gene; V was cut back by 5 bases and J by 3 bases. This CDR3 spans 12 amino acids. The chain employs TRBV29-1 and TRBJ1-2, with 7 positions matching TRBD1. The input for sequencing was CD4+ or CD8+ T cells sorted from blood, taken in a trial of the OX40 agonist ivuxolimab. The receptor comes from an adult with an advanced solid tumor such as melanoma, head and neck, liver or kidney cancer. The DNA for the CDR3 is TGCAGCGTTACGACAGGGTACTATGGCTACACCTTC. It is translated as CSVTTGYYGYTF.